The clone carrying this TCR beta chain was counted between two and nine times. Its antigen remains unidentified. This specimen belongs to a study of beta chain features in type 1 diabetes. Expressed TCRB transcripts got sequenced, as all isolated RNA was reverse transcribed. Assay: immunoSEQ multiplex PCR; the TCRdb copy retains only in-frame clones and omits some. The data hold 850,000 to 900,000 clones, with roughly a sixth observed a single time. The CDR3 is 14 residues long. Germline V lookup: CDR1 SGHNT, CDR2 YYREEE (reference sequence). Trimming shortened V by 3 bases and J by 0 bases, and 10 bases separated the two germline ends. Study results and limitations: Reduced insertions and increased deletions marked VDJ junctions in type 1 diabetes patients. Naive, central memory and Treg TCRB repertoires seemed to resemble each other more closely in patients than they did in healthy donors.

A CD45RO/CCR7/CD25/CD127/CD95/CD27 panel sorted naive, central memory, regulatory and stem cell-like memory CD4+ cells. Post-sort purity exceeded 98% for all sorted populations. Sequencing was done on a sample of naive CD4+ T cells from blood. This TCR was sampled from a woman aged 18-30 years in good health. The chain uses TRBV5-4 and TRBJ2-7, with D tentatively TRBD2 (5 bases). The CDR3: CASSSATNSYEQYF. CDR3 bases: TGTGCCAGCAGCTCGGCGACTAACTCCTACGAGCAGTACTTC.